What follows are 22 T cell receptor beta chains derived from one specimen sequenced in a study of T cells in Graves' hyperthyroidism and ophthalmopathy (dated by TCRdb to about 2019). Library preparation was by multiplex PCR. The listed sequencing device is Illumina HiSeq 2000. The TCR beta CDR3 regions were amplified from RNA transcripts. The first round of RT-PCR for the TCR CDR3 was performed with the HTBI primer set and the Qiagen OneStep RT-PCR kit. TCRdb reran the public reads through fastp at Q25 and MiXCR, keeping productive beta chains. Rows are unified per CDR3 protein, each entry keeping the most common DNA and genes. For this sample the table gives some 620,000 distinct CDR3 sequences, of which under 20% were detected only once. The ten largest clones take up around 4% of the sample. Specimen: blood. These receptors all stem from a woman between 25 and 40 years old with Graves' hyperthyroidism.

In its sample, this clonotype was seen many times. The chain combines TRBV2 with TRBJ2-7, with 10 bases lining up with TRBD2. Germline values: CDR1 SNHLY, CDR2 FYNNEI. Unmatched junction bases numbered 9, after V lost 4 bases and J lost 6 bases. The CDR3 is made up of 15 amino acids. The CDR3 sequence is CASSADLAGAIEQYF. In DNA form, the CDR3 reads TGTGCCAGCAGTGCGGACCTAGCGGGAGCGATCGAGCAGTACTTC. The full variable domain, its missing parts supplied by reference TRBV2 and TRBJ2-7, is EPEVTQTPSHQVTQMGQEVILRCVPISNHLYFYWYRQILGQKVEFLVSFYNNEISEKSEIFDDQFSVERPDGSNFTLKIRSTKLEDSAMYFCASSADLAGAIEQYFGPGTRLTVT.

This clonotype was seen more than once but under ten times. The genes are TRBV20-1 and TRBJ1-5; D is unresolved. Trimming took 5 bases from V and 5 from J, leaving 10 bases between them. The CDR3 has 12 residues. Germline V gene data show CDR1 as DFQATT and CDR2 as SNEGSKA (reference sequence). CDR3 loop: CSAAGGDQPQHF. CDR3 nucleotide sequence: TGCAGTGCTGCAGGCGGGGATCAGCCCCAGCATTTT.

The sample holds many counts of this clonotype. The rearrangement uses TRBV5-8 and TRBJ2-1, with 7 bases fitting TRBD2. The V and J ends lost 0 bases and 5 bases, in that order; junction bases with no gene match: 5. Germline V gene lookup returns CDR1 SGHTS and CDR2 YDEGEE. The length of the CDR3 is 15 residues. The DNA for the CDR3 is TGTGCCAGCAGCTTGGACGGGAGGAGGCACAATGAGCAGTTCTTC. Encoded protein: CASSLDGRRHNEQFF.

This clonotype was detected ten times or more. In DNA, the CDR3 is TGTGCCAGCAGATATGGACTATACGAGCAGTACTTC. It is translated as CASRYGLYEQYF. V usage is TRBV28 and J usage is TRBJ2-7; maybe TRBD2 (6 bases). Trimming cost V 6 bases and J 4 bases, with 10 bases left between them. Looked up from germline, CDR1 is MDHEN and CDR2 is SYDVKM. CDR3 length: 12 residues.

This clonotype was seen only a few times. Since a much larger clone is just one base distant, this may be a read error. Likely a read error: the CDR3 ends without its conserved phenylalanine or tryptophan. The chain has TRBV11-3 and TRBJ2-1, with 9 bases that match TRBD2. The CDR3 length is 16 residues. V lost 1 base, J lost 2 bases, and 3 bases stayed unmatched. Germline CDR1 and CDR2: SGHNT and YENEEA. This CDR3 is CASSLGGGGAYNEQFS. DNA for the CDR3: TGTGCCAGCAGCTTAGGTGGCGGGGGGGCCTACAATGAGCAGTTCTCC.

V and J are TRBV4-1 and TRBJ1-2, with TRBD1 matching over 9 bases. V dropped 3 bases and J dropped 4; count of bases not matched to a gene: 3. The CDR3 is 14 amino acids. Per the germline V gene, CDR1 is MGHRA and CDR2 is YSYEKL. CDR3 loop: CASSQPGQGYGYTF. The CDR3 region has the DNA TGCGCCAGCAGCCAGCCGGGACAGGGCTATGGCTACACCTTC.

This clonotype occurred many times. The chain combines TRBV11-2 with TRBJ1-1; 8 nucleotides agree with TRBD1. The germline V gene encodes CDR1 SGHAT and CDR2 FQNNGV. With 5 bases clipped from V and 6 bases from J, the junction kept 8 bases outside the gene matches. The CDR3 has 14 residues. The CDR3 loop is CASSKGQTGAEAFF. The CDR3 coding sequence is TGTGCCAGCAGCAAGGGACAGACAGGGGCTGAAGCTTTCTTT.

The table lists this clonotype with many counts. The chain links TRBV2 to TRBJ1-5, with a tentative D call TRBD1 (6 bases). Trimming cost V 6 bases and J 3 bases, with 21 bases left between them. CDR1 is SNHLY, CDR2 FYNNEI, per germline. The CDR3 totals 17 residues. The chain's CDR3 is CASSQSPRTAYNQPQHF. The CDR3 nucleotides are TGTGCCAGCAGCCAATCCCCGAGGACAGCCTACAATCAGCCCCAGCATTTT. The whole variable domain, filled in from reference TRBV2 and TRBJ1-5, reads EPEVTQTPSHQVTQMGQEVILRCVPISNHLYFYWYRQILGQKVEFLVSFYNNEISEKSEIFDDQFSVERPDGSNFTLKIRSTKLEDSAMYFCASSQSPRTAYNQPQHFGDGTRLSIL.

This clonotype was seen repeatedly, ten times or more. The chain links TRBV28 to TRBJ1-1; the D is unclear. Germline V lookup: CDR1 MDHEN, CDR2 SYDVKM. V lost 1 base and J 1 base, leaving 7 bases between the germline ends. This CDR3 is built from 14 residues. CDR3 sequence: CASSLSYENTEAFF. Written as DNA, the CDR3 is TGTGCCAGCAGTTTATCTTATGAGAACACTGAAGCTTTCTTT. The whole variable domain, filled in from reference TRBV28 and TRBJ1-1, reads DVKVTQSSRYLVKRTGEKVFLECVQDMDHENMFWYRQDPGLGLRLIYFSYDVKMKEKGDIPEGYSVSREKKERFSLILESASTNQTSMYLCASSLSYENTEAFFGQGTRLTVV.

This clonotype was seen ten or more times. The J gene is TRBJ2-3, the V gene TRBV7-2; no clear D. The V end was cut by 5 bases, the J end by 3 bases, with 12 bases between. The CDR3 length is 14 residues. Germline CDR1 reads SGHTA; CDR2 reads FQGNSA. The CDR3 DNA reads as TGTGCCAGCAGCGAAGGGTTCCGGACAGATACGCAGTATTTT. This codes for CASSEGFRTDTQYF.

In this sample, this clonotype turned up many times. The chain links TRBV7-9 to TRBJ2-7; D call uncertain. V lost 5 bases, J lost 6 bases, and 11 bases lay in between. Per germline, CDR1 SEHNR and CDR2 FQNEAQ (reference sequence). This CDR3 contains 12 residues. The CDR3 coding sequence is TGTGCCAGCAGCCTACGGACCCCCGAGCAGTACTTC. This encodes CASSLRTPEQYF.

This clonotype appeared a few times. The V gene is TRBV6-2 or TRBV6-3, the J gene TRBJ1-2; 7 bases align to TRBD1. CDR1 is MNHEY and CDR2 is SVGEGT in the germline V gene. This CDR3 is built from 14 residues. Trimming at V came to 0 bases and at J to 6 bases, leaving 4 bases not matched to a gene. CDR3 loop: CASSYSPTGNGYTF. CDR3 sequence (DNA): TGTGCCAGCAGTTACTCCCCGACAGGGAATGGCTACACCTTC.

The table lists this clonotype with a few counts. This sequence joins TRBV20-1 and TRBJ2-7, with 9 bases aligning to TRBD1. V lost 5 bases to trimming and J lost 3 bases; unmatched junction nucleotides: 5. Germline loops: CDR1 DFQATT, CDR2 SNEGSKA (reference sequence). CDR3 size: 13 residues. This CDR3 reads CSARGQGNYEQYF. The DNA of the CDR3 is TGCAGTGCTCGAGGACAGGGGAACTACGAGCAGTACTTC.

This clonotype was counted many times. The V gene is TRBV11-2, the J gene TRBJ1-1; D uncertain. V was clipped by 3 bases and J by 9 bases, with 11 bases between them. There are 12 residues in the CDR3. Per germline, CDR1 SGHAT and CDR2 FQNNGV. The CDR3 here is CASSFGPGQAFF. CDR3 DNA sequence: TGTGCCAGCAGCTTCGGGCCCGGCCAAGCTTTCTTT.

This clonotype was detected only a few times. The chain joins TRBV7-3 to TRBJ2-1, with D tentatively TRBD1 or TRBD2 (5 bases each). There are 13 residues in the CDR3. V was trimmed by 6 bases and J by 10 bases, leaving 16 bases between them. Germline CDR1 SGHTA, CDR2 FQGTGA. CDR3 DNA: TGTGCCAGCAGGTTATCAGGGAGTGAGGAGCAGTTCTTC. This codes for CASRLSGSEEQFF. The full variable domain, completed using reference TRBV7-3 and TRBJ2-1, is GAGVSQTPSNKVTEKGKYVELRCDPISGHTALYWYRQSLGQGPEFLIYFQGTGAADDSGLPNDRFFAVRPEGSVSTLKIQRTERGDSAVYLCASRLSGSEEQFFGPGTRLTVL.

This clonotype was observed a few times. This chain joins TRBV12-3 or TRBV12-4 and TRBJ2-3; D uncertain. V dropped 3 bases and J dropped 6 bases, with 13 bases sitting between them. There are 14 residues in the CDR3. CDR3 sequence reads: CASSFSPGMDTQYF. For the CDR3, the DNA is TGTGCCAGCAGTTTCTCACCCGGAATGGATACGCAGTATTTT.

Concerning this clonotype itself: A read error may produce the germline difference seen at one junction end. The CDR3 loop is CSASPLESTQETQHF. The CDR3 DNA sequence: TGCAGTGCTAGTCCCCTGGAGAGCACCCAAGAGACCCAGCACTTC. The chain couples TRBV20-1 to TRBJ2-5; D gene uncertain. This CDR3 spans 15 amino acids. CDR1 and CDR2 (germline): DFQATT, SNEGSKA (reference sequence).

This clonotype has ten or more counts. The chain links TRBV2 to TRBJ2-1; the D is unclear. The V and J ends lost 7 bases and 7 bases respectively, with 17 bases between them. The germline V gene encodes CDR1 SNHLY and CDR2 FYNNEI. The CDR3 is 14 residues long. DNA for the CDR3: TGTGCCAGCAATTCCCTAGGAACGCAGAATGAGCAGTTCTTC. The encoded protein is CASNSLGTQNEQFF.

This sequence joins TRBV15 and TRBJ2-2, with D uncertain. The CDR3 has 14 residues. The germline V gene has CDR1 LNHNV and CDR2 YYDKDF (reference sequence). Trimming took off 5 bases at V and 6 bases at J, with 13 bases between the two ends. The chain's CDR3 is CATSVRQVPGELFF. CDR3 in DNA: TGTGCCACCAGCGTTCGACAAGTCCCCGGGGAGCTGTTTTTT.

This clonotype was counted at least ten times. The gene calls are TRBV6-1 and TRBJ2-1; the D is unclear. Per the germline V gene, CDR1 is MNHNS and CDR2 is SASEGT. The CDR3 is made up of 12 amino acids. With 1 base removed from V and 5 bases from J, the gap between germline ends came to 3 bases. This CDR3 reads CASSEGNNEQFF. The CDR3 nucleotides are TGTGCCAGCAGTGAAGGAAACAATGAGCAGTTCTTC.

In its sample, this clonotype was seen many times. The chain employs TRBV12-3 or TRBV12-4 and TRBJ2-6; the D is unclear. This CDR3 has 13 residues. V lost 8 bases and J 0 bases, leaving 5 bases between the germline ends. The CDR3 DNA is TGTGCCAGCGAGAACTCTGGGGCCAACGTCCTGACTTTC. This encodes CASENSGANVLTF.

The J gene is TRBJ2-2, the V gene TRBV12-3 or TRBV12-4, with 7 positions matching TRBD2. V gave up 4 bases and J gave up 0 bases; unmatched junction bases: 11. This CDR3 spans 18 amino acids. The CDR3 region is CASSSRPLAGSNTGELFF. CDR3 sequence (DNA): TGTGCCAGCAGTTCCCGGCCCTTAGCGGGTTCGAACACCGGGGAGCTGTTTTTT.